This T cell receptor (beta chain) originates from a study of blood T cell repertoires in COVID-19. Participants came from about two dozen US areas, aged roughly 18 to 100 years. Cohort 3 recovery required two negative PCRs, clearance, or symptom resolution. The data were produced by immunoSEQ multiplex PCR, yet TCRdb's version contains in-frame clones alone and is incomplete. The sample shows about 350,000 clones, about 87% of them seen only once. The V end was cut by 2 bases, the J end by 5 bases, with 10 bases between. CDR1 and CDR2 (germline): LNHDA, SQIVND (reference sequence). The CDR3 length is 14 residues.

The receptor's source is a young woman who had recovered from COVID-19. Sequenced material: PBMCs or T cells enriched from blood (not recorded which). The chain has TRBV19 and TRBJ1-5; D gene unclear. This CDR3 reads CASSINFSYQPQHF. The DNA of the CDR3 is TGTGCCAGTAGTATAAACTTTTCCTATCAGCCCCAGCATTTT.